One sample yielded the 25 T cell receptor beta chains listed below, sequenced in a study of blood T cells in healthy people across ages. The use of a sample-barcoded 5' primer and a J-beta primer mix characterized a second PCR of roughly 6 to 11 cycles. TCRdb called the 5' RACE reads again in MiXCR, with one record for every CDR3 protein. In the table there are under 2,000,000 distinct CDR3 sequences, 49% of which are singletons. Sequenced sample: blood. These receptors originate from a woman aged 40-49 years in good health.

The J gene is TRBJ1-6, the V gene TRBV4-1, with D possibly matching TRBD1 (6 bases). The germline V and J ends were trimmed by 4 bases and 8 bases, with 21 bases remaining between them. CDR1 is MGHRA and CDR2 is YSYEKL in the germline V gene. There are 17 residues in the CDR3. The CDR3 sequence is CASSLPLTGLNDSPLHF. DNA for the CDR3: TGCGCCAGCAGCCTGCCCCTCACAGGGTTAAATGATTCACCCCTCCACTTT.

CDR3 nucleotide sequence: TGTGCCAGCACCCAAAGCCCGGGGGGTAATGAAAAACTGTTTTTT. Translating gives CASTQSPGGNEKLFF. The chain joins TRBV21-1 to TRBJ1-4; the listed D gene, TRBD1, was not tested against the DNA. TRBV21-1 is an annotated pseudogene. The CDR3 contains 15 residues.

V gene TRBV5-1 combines with J gene TRBJ2-5; 10 nucleotides line up with TRBD1. The DNA end favors TRBJ2-7, so the J call may be wrong. From germline, CDR1 is SGHRS and CDR2 YFSETQ. The CDR3 is 14 residues long. CDR3 region: CASSWDRGEREQYF. DNA of the CDR3: TGCGCCAGCAGCTGGGACAGGGGTGAGCGCGAGCAGTACTTC.

A note on this clonotype: A much larger clone differs by one base, so this may be a read error. The genes are TRBV6-2 or TRBV6-3 and TRBJ2-7; TRBD2 agrees at 8 bases. V shed 6 bases and J 0 bases; nucleotides not matched to a gene: 4. This CDR3 spans 14 amino acids. The germline gives CDR1 MNHEY, CDR2 SVGEGT. CDR3 residues: CASRFSGDSYEQYF. As DNA, the CDR3 is TGTGCCAGCAGGTTTAGCGGGGACTCCTACGAGCAGTACTTC.

This clonotype has a single count. The gene calls are TRBV7-9 and TRBJ2-3; 15 nucleotides align to TRBD2. The CDR3 consists of 18 residues. Germline lookup yields CDR1 SEHNR and CDR2 FQNEAQ (reference sequence). Trimming took 5 bases from V and 3 from J; bases not matched to a gene: 9. In DNA form, the CDR3 reads TGTGCCAGCAGCCCTAATGGACTAGCGGGGGGGCGGACAGATACGCAGTATTTT. Translation gives CASSPNGLAGGRTDTQYF.

This sequence joins TRBV20-1 and TRBJ2-7; D is unresolved. CDR3 size: 13 residues. Germline lookup yields CDR1 DFQATT and CDR2 SNEGSKA (reference sequence). Trimming left V 4 bases short and J 6 bases short, with 16 bases between. Here the CDR3 reads CSATGASRAEQYF. In nucleotides, the CDR3 is TGCAGTGCTACTGGCGCCTCCCGGGCCGAGCAGTACTTC.

This clonotype appeared a few times. The chain combines TRBV4-3 with TRBJ2-5; TRBD2 might be the D (5 bases). Germline V gene data show CDR1 as LGHNA and CDR2 as YSLEER. The CDR3 runs 15 residues. Trimming cost V 4 bases and J 5 bases, with 17 bases left between them. The CDR3 coding sequence is TGCGCCAGCAGCCGGGTACTAGGTCTTGGGGAGACCCAGTACTTC. It translates to CASSRVLGLGETQYF.

CDR3 nucleotides: TGCGCCAGCAGCTTGGTCCGGGACGCCTATGGCTACACCTTC. It yields the protein CASSLVRDAYGYTF. This rearrangement joins TRBV5-1 to TRBJ1-2, with a possible D match to TRBD1 (5 bases). Trimming cost V 0 bases and J 4 bases, with 10 bases left between them. CDR1 is SGHRS and CDR2 is YFSETQ in the germline V gene. The CDR3 sequence is 14 residues long.

The chain uses TRBV6-1 and TRBJ2-7; D gene ambiguous. Germline V lookup: CDR1 MNHNS, CDR2 SASEGT. The ends were cut back, 3 bases at V and 2 bases at J, with 8 bases in the middle. This CDR3 has 13 residues. The CDR3: CASSDPDPYEQYF. Written as DNA, the CDR3 is TGTGCCAGCAGTGACCCAGACCCCTACGAGCAGTACTTC.

This clonotype turned up a few times. V and J are TRBV12-3 or TRBV12-4 and TRBJ2-5; D may be TRBD1 (6 bases). The CDR3 has 15 residues. V was trimmed by 5 bases and J by 4 bases, leaving 17 bases between them. The CDR3 DNA follows: TGTGCCAGCAGTCCCCTCCAAGGACAGATAGAGACCCAGTACTTC. Translated: CASSPLQGQIETQYF.

This clonotype has ten or more counts. V gene TRBV5-1 combines with J gene TRBJ2-3; D not resolved. The germline V gene encodes CDR1 SGHRS and CDR2 YFSETQ. The CDR3 has 14 amino acids. The germline V and J ends were trimmed by 4 bases and 4 bases, with 13 bases remaining between them. CDR3 region: CASSPTPGADTQYF. In DNA, the CDR3 is TGCGCCAGCAGCCCGACCCCTGGGGCAGATACGCAGTATTTT. The complete variable domain, with remaining parts taken from reference TRBV5-1 and TRBJ2-3, reads KAGVTQTPRYLIKTRGQQVTLSCSPISGHRSVSWYQQTPGQGLQFLFEYFSETQRNKGNFPGRFSGRQFSNSRSEMNVSTLELGDSALYLCASSPTPGADTQYFGPGTRLTVL.

The V and J genes are TRBV20-1 and TRBJ2-4, with D perhaps matching TRBD1 or TRBD2 (5 bases each). Trimming pared 2 bases from V and 13 bases from J, leaving 15 bases between. In germline, CDR1 is DFQATT, CDR2 SNEGSKA (reference sequence). The CDR3 consists of 12 residues. The CDR3 reads CSARKAGSGQYF. The CDR3 coding sequence is TGCAGTGCTAGAAAGGCGGGCTCAGGGCAGTACTTC.

The J gene is TRBJ2-5, the V gene TRBV9; 13 nucleotides match TRBD2. This CDR3 comprises 17 residues. Trimming cost V 0 bases and J 3 bases; bases outside gene matches: 5. Germline V CDR1 and CDR2: SGDLS, YYNGEE. CDR3 loop: CASSVGLAGGPEETQYF. CDR3 nucleotide sequence: TGTGCCAGCAGCGTAGGACTAGCGGGGGGTCCCGAAGAGACCCAGTACTTC.

This clonotype has only a few counts. V gene TRBV18 combines with J gene TRBJ2-5, with D uncertain. The CDR3 totals 14 residues. CDR1 is KGHSH, CDR2 LQKENI, per germline. Trimming removed 2 bases from V and 1 base from J, with 8 bases in between. The CDR3 sequence is CASSPGRPQETQYF. As DNA, the CDR3 is TGTGCCAGCTCACCAGGACGGCCCCAAGAGACCCAGTACTTC.

Comments on this clonotype: At one boundary the junction diverges from the germline segment, which might be a read error. V is TRBV5-1 and J is TRBJ2-1; D possibly corresponds to TRBD2 (6 bases). Germline lookup yields CDR1 SGHRS and CDR2 YFSETQ. The CDR3 runs 15 residues. DNA for the CDR3: TGCGCCTGCAGCTTGGAGGGTTTTTCTGGCAATGAGCAGTTCTTC. It translates to CACSLEGFSGNEQFF.

This clonotype was counted only a few times. The rearrangement links TRBV29-1 to TRBJ2-7; D ambiguous. The germline gives CDR1 SQVTM, CDR2 ANQGSEA. Between the trimmed V and J ends, which lost 1 base and 3 bases, there was a span of 7 bases. The CDR3 has 12 residues. CDR3 residues: CSVEVSVYEQYF. CDR3 in DNA: TGCAGCGTTGAAGTCAGTGTCTACGAGCAGTACTTC.

Only a few counts were recorded for this clonotype. This chain uses TRBV10-3 with TRBJ1-2; D is unresolved. This CDR3 comprises 13 residues. The V end lost 3 bases, the J end lost 8 bases, and 13 bases lay between the germline ends. Germline values: CDR1 ENHRY, CDR2 SYGVKD. CDR3: CAISDRAGFGYTF. The CDR3 DNA follows: TGTGCCATCAGTGACCGAGCAGGATTCGGCTACACCTTC.

There are a few counts of this clonotype. The genes are TRBV18 and TRBJ2-1; the match to TRBD1 covers 8 bases. The CDR3 consists of 16 residues. V was clipped by 6 bases and J by 4 bases; unmatched bases: 11. From germline, CDR1 is KGHSH and CDR2 LQKENI. CDR3 residues: CASSLVGQGIYNEQFF. The DNA for the CDR3 is TGTGCCAGCTCGCTGGTCGGACAGGGCATTTACAATGAGCAGTTCTTC.

This clonotype occurred a few times. CDR3 in DNA: TGCAGTGCTAAAGAGGGGGAAAGGGATACGCAGTATTTT. It specifies CSAKEGERDTQYF. This chain uses TRBV20-1 with TRBJ2-3; tentative D call: TRBD1 (6 bases). The CDR3 runs 13 residues. V was trimmed by 4 bases and J by 6 bases, leaving 14 bases between them. CDR1 DFQATT and CDR2 SNEGSKA come from the germline V gene (reference sequence).

This chain links TRBV20-1 with TRBJ1-2, with no clear D. The CDR3 runs 13 residues. CDR1 and CDR2 from the germline V gene are DFQATT and SNEGSKA (reference sequence). The V end was cut by 3 bases, the J end by 4 bases, with 12 bases between. The CDR3 here is CSARNSNFYGYTF. CDR3 sequence (DNA): TGCAGTGCTAGGAACAGCAACTTCTATGGCTACACCTTC.

V gene TRBV6-2 or TRBV6-3 combines with J gene TRBJ2-7; perhaps D is TRBD1 or TRBD2 (5 bases each). The J call may be wrong; the DNA end is better matched by TRBJ2-5. The germline V gene encodes CDR1 MNHEY and CDR2 SVGEGT. The CDR3 sequence is 15 residues long. The CDR3 loop reads CASSFVGAPSETQYF. CDR3 in DNA: TGTGCCAGCAGTTTTGTCGGGGCCCCCTCGGAGACCCAGTACTTC.

The V call is TRBV6-5, the J call TRBJ1-2; 8 positions agree with TRBD1. The CDR3 length is 15 residues. Germline assignment: CDR1 MNHEY and CDR2 SVGAGI. The ends lost 6 bases at V and 2 bases at J; junction bases unmatched: 8. The CDR3 DNA reads as TGTGCCAGCAGCACCCCTGACAGGGGAAACTATGGCTACACCTTC. Translation gives CASSTPDRGNYGYTF.

This clonotype was observed a few times. The V gene is TRBV10-3, the J gene TRBJ2-3; TRBD1 is a possible D gene (6 bases). Germline V CDR1 and CDR2: ENHRY, SYGVKD. The V end was cut by 10 bases, the J end by 3 bases, with 14 bases between. The CDR3 runs to 13 residues. In DNA, the CDR3 is TGTGCCAGCCAGGGGCGAGGGACAGATACGCAGTATTTT. Encoded protein: CASQGRGTDTQYF.

This clonotype occurred a few times. This sequence joins TRBV28 and TRBJ2-1; tentatively, D is TRBD2 (6 bases). This CDR3 is 13 amino acids long. The ends were cut back, 6 bases at V and 6 bases at J, with 12 bases in the middle. The germline V gene has CDR1 MDHEN and CDR2 SYDVKM. CDR3 protein: CASRSTRPNEQFF. CDR3 sequence (DNA): TGTGCCAGCAGATCGACTAGACCCAATGAGCAGTTCTTC.

The rearrangement uses TRBV7-2 and TRBJ2-5, with a tentative D call TRBD2 (5 bases). Per the germline V gene, CDR1 is SGHTA and CDR2 is FQGNSA. The CDR3 contains 15 residues. Trimming took 0 bases from V and 5 from J, leaving 13 bases between them. CDR3 amino acids: CASSLARPRTETQYF. DNA for the CDR3: TGTGCCAGCAGCTTAGCGCGACCCAGGACTGAGACCCAGTACTTC.